This TCR beta chain stems from a study of cytomegalovirus exposure and HLA in healthy donors. The PCR made use of 60 Vbeta and 13 Jbeta primers. Sequenced by immunoSEQ multiplex PCR; TCRdb stores in-frame clones only, minus some. The table has roughly 90,000 clones, about 90% seen once. With V trimmed by 1 base and J by 10 bases, 7 bases remained unmatched. This CDR3 comprises 15 residues. CDR1 is MDHEN and CDR2 is SYDVKM in the germline V gene. The source of this sequence is a man younger than 35 in good health and CMV-seronegative. Sequenced material: PBMCs. This chain links TRBV28 with TRBJ2-1; 10 bases map to TRBD2. CDR3 DNA: TGTGCCAGCAGTTTATTGTCTAGCGGGAGCGGGGAGCAGTTCTTC. The encoded protein is CASSLLSSGSGEQFF.